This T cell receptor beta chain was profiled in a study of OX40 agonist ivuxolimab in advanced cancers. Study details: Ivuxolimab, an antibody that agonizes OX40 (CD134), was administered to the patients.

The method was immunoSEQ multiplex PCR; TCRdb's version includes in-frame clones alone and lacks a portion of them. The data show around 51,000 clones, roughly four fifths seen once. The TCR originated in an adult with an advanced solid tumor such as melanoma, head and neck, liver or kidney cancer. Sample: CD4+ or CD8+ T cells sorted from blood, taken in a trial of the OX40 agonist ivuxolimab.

CDR3 in amino acids: CASSYAQHIAKNIQYF. The CDR3 coding sequence is TGTGCCAGCAGTTACGCACAGCATATAGCCAAAAACATTCAGTACTTC. This chain uses TRBV6-5 with TRBJ2-4; D is unclear. This CDR3 contains 16 residues. Germline V gene data show CDR1 as MNHEY and CDR2 as SVGAGI. Deletions cut 2 bases from V and 0 bases from J, with 11 bases between.